This paragraph covers one T cell receptor (beta chain) sequence. Its antigen is unknown. Profiling relied on immunoSEQ multiplex PCR, and the TCRdb table lists in-frame clones only, not all of them. Counted here are some 74,000 clones, 82% occurring once; the ten biggest clones make up about 5%. The V and J ends lost 4 bases and 4 bases, in that order; junction bases with no gene match: 4. In germline, CDR1 is SGHNT, CDR2 YYREEE (reference sequence). The CDR3 has 15 amino acids. At baseline, cycle 4 day 1, and cycle 7 day 1, blood was sampled. The data originate from a study of OX40 agonist ivuxolimab in advanced cancers. Whole-study results and caveats: Several nonresponders also turned out to have low normalized T-cell clonal expansion.

This sequence was found in an adult with an advanced solid tumor such as melanoma, head and neck, liver or kidney cancer. Specimen: CD4+ or CD8+ T cells sorted from blood, collected in a trial of the OX40 agonist ivuxolimab. This sequence joins TRBV5-4 and TRBJ2-2, with TRBD1 matching 10 bases. The chain's CDR3 is CASSLRTGGTGELFF. In DNA, the CDR3 is TGTGCCAGCAGCCTCCGGACAGGGGGCACCGGGGAGCTGTTTTTT.